These 21 T cell receptor beta chains were all obtained from the same sample, sequenced in a study of cytomegalovirus exposure and HLA in healthy donors. The PCR employed 60 Vbeta primers together with 13 Jbeta primers. The repertoire was sequenced with immunoSEQ multiplex PCR; TCRdb's copy has only in-frame clones and lacks some. The sample carries about 130,000 clones, roughly 80% recorded once. The sample taken for sequencing was PBMCs. These receptors were collected from a woman in her thirties or forties in good health and CMV-seropositive.

The V call is TRBV15, the J call TRBJ2-1, with 8 bases identical to TRBD2. Per germline, CDR1 LNHNV and CDR2 YYDKDF (reference sequence). The CDR3 spans 16 residues. The V and J ends lost 5 bases and 4 bases, in that order; junction bases with no gene match: 10. The CDR3: CATSETSAPNYNEQFF. The CDR3 nucleotides read TGTGCCACCAGCGAGACTAGCGCGCCCAATTACAATGAGCAGTTCTTC.

The chain employs TRBV19 and TRBJ2-3; no definite D call. Trimming shortened V by 3 bases and J by 0 bases, and 7 bases separated the two germline ends. This CDR3 contains 14 residues. Germline lookup yields CDR1 LNHDA and CDR2 SQIVND (reference sequence). CDR3 protein: CASSIEFSTDTQYF. CDR3 DNA sequence: TGTGCCAGTAGTATCGAGTTCAGCACAGATACGCAGTATTTT.

V is TRBV4-3 and J is TRBJ1-2; 7 nucleotides match TRBD1. Germline CDR1 is LGHNA and CDR2 is YSLEER. This CDR3 is 15 amino acids long. The V and J ends lost 2 bases and 13 bases, in that order; junction bases with no gene match: 16. The CDR3 spells CASSQTQTGSFGFTF. CDR3 DNA sequence: TGCGCCAGCAGCCAAACCCAGACAGGGAGCTTTGGTTTCACCTTC.

This clone appeared once. The chain joins TRBV28 to TRBJ2-5; D is undetermined. There are 18 residues in the CDR3. V was clipped by 7 bases and J by 5 bases, with 29 bases between them. Germline CDR1 MDHEN, CDR2 SYDVKM. CDR3 DNA: TGTGCCAGCAAGTCAGTCCTGGGTCCAGGCCCGCAAGAGGAGACCCAGTACTTC. Translation: CASKSVLGPGPQEETQYF. The whole variable domain, remainder taken from reference TRBV28 and TRBJ2-5, is DVKVTQSSRYLVKRTGEKVFLECVQDMDHENMFWYRQDPGLGLRLIYFSYDVKMKEKGDIPEGYSVSREKKERFSLILESASTNQTSMYLCASKSVLGPGPQEETQYFGPGTRLLVL.

This chain uses TRBV6-1 with TRBJ2-7, with TRBD2 as a possible D gene (5 bases). The germline V gene encodes CDR1 MNHNS and CDR2 SASEGT. The ends were cut back, 7 bases at V and 3 bases at J, with 19 bases in the middle. This CDR3 is 15 amino acids long. The CDR3 DNA is TGTGCCAGCACACCGGGGAACCCTCTAAGCTACGAGCAGTACTTC. It specifies CASTPGNPLSYEQYF.

The chain combines TRBV7-8 with TRBJ1-5, with 7 bases aligning to TRBD1. The V gene's germline CDR1 is SGHVS and CDR2 FQNEAQ. With 4 bases clipped from V and 1 base from J, the junction kept 4 bases outside the gene matches. The CDR3 is 15 amino acids. CDR3: CASSSPGQSNQPQHF. As DNA, the CDR3 is TGTGCCAGCAGCTCTCCGGGACAGAGCAATCAGCCCCAGCATTTT.

V usage is TRBV28 and J usage is TRBJ2-5; no clear D gene. The DNA matches TRBJ2-7 better at its end, which makes the J call doubtful. CDR3 length equals 12 residues. The germline gives CDR1 MDHEN, CDR2 SYDVKM. CDR3 loop: CASSPVEFEQYF. CDR3 bases: TGTGCCAGCAGCCCTGTCGAGTTCGAGCAGTACTTC.

The V gene is TRBV10-2, the J gene TRBJ2-1; D gene ambiguous. This CDR3 contains 14 residues. V dropped 4 bases and J dropped 0 bases, with 7 bases sitting between them. CDR1 is WSHSY, CDR2 SAAADI, per germline. CDR3 region: CASSGASSYNEQFF. The CDR3 nucleotides read TGCGCCAGCAGTGGTGCTAGCTCCTACAATGAGCAGTTCTTC.

The J gene is TRBJ1-2, the V gene TRBV29-1; possibly TRBD1 for D (6 bases). The V gene lost 4 bases and the J gene lost 5 bases, with 14 bases spanning the gap. Germline-derived CDR1 and CDR2 are SQVTM and ANQGSEA. The CDR3 runs to 13 residues. In DNA, the CDR3 is TGCAGCGTTGGGGCAGGGGTTTTGTATGGCTACACCTTC. Protein sequence: CSVGAGVLYGYTF.

The chain combines TRBV20-1 with TRBJ2-5; D unclear. The DNA end is more similar to TRBJ2-7, so the J call may be wrong. The germline V gene has CDR1 DFQATT and CDR2 SNEGSKA (reference sequence). This CDR3 spans 10 amino acids. Here the CDR3 reads CSARNYEQYF. Here the CDR3 DNA reads TGCAGTGCTAGAAACTACGAGCAGTACTTC.

This chain connects TRBV4-2 to TRBJ2-5, with 8 bases fitting TRBD2. The CDR3 contains 16 residues. CDR1 LGHNA and CDR2 YNFKEQ come from the germline V gene. J was trimmed by 4 bases and V by 4 bases; bases with no gene match: 11. The CDR3 DNA reads TGTGCCAGCAGCCCTCGACATGGGCTAGCGGGAGAGACCCAGTACTTC. Translation gives CASSPRHGLAGETQYF.

This chain links TRBV7-2 with TRBJ2-2, with 11 bases that match TRBD2. J lost 3 bases, V lost 1 base, and 7 bases had no gene match. The CDR3 contains 18 residues. The germline V gene encodes CDR1 SGHTA and CDR2 FQGNSA. The CDR3 loop is CASSLVLLGLADTGELFF. The CDR3 nucleotides read TGTGCCAGCAGCTTAGTTTTGTTGGGACTAGCGGACACCGGGGAGCTGTTTTTT.

This rearrangement joins TRBV28 to TRBJ2-7; 7 bases fit TRBD2. This CDR3 has 14 residues. CDR1 is MDHEN and CDR2 is SYDVKM in the germline V gene. Germline trimming cut 7 bases from V and 4 bases from J; bases unmatched to any gene: 10. CDR3 sequence (DNA): TGTGCCAGCATCCGTGGCGGGGAGGGGTACGAGCAGTACTTC. This gives the protein CASIRGGEGYEQYF.

The V and J genes are TRBV7-8 and TRBJ2-6, with 13 bases matching TRBD2. The germline CDR1 and CDR2 sequences are SGHVS and FQNEAQ. CDR3 length equals 19 residues. Germline trimming cut 5 bases from V and 2 bases from J; bases unmatched to any gene: 9. The CDR3 sequence is CASSARGLAGKTGANVLTF. The CDR3 region has the DNA TGTGCCAGCAGCGCCCGGGGACTAGCGGGGAAAACTGGGGCCAACGTCCTGACTTTC. Complete variable domain (other parts from reference TRBV7-8 and TRBJ2-6): GAGVSQSPRYKVAKRGQDVALRCDPISGHVSLFWYQQALGQGPEFLTYFQNEAQLDKSGLPSDRFFAERPEGSVSTLKIQRTQQEDSAVYLCASSARGLAGKTGANVLTFGAGSRLTVL.

This clone was detected only once. V and J are TRBV9 and TRBJ1-2, with TRBD1 identical over 8 bases. V trimming: 0 bases; J trimming: 5 bases; junction bases outside the gene matches: 6. The CDR3 consists of 15 residues. From germline, CDR1 is SGDLS and CDR2 YYNGEE. The CDR3 sequence: CASSVEAGGSYGYTF. Written as DNA, the CDR3 is TGTGCCAGCAGCGTAGAGGCAGGGGGCTCGTATGGCTACACCTTC. Looking up the rest from reference TRBV9 and TRBJ1-2 gives the full variable domain: DSGVTQTPKHLITATGQRVTLRCSPRSGDLSVYWYQQSLDQGLQFLIQYYNGEERAKGNILERFSAQQFPDLHSELNLSSLELGDSALYFCASSVEAGGSYGYTFGSGTRLTVV.

The chain couples TRBV7-2 to TRBJ2-3; D unclear. CDR1 is SGHTA and CDR2 is FQGNSA in the germline V gene. V gave up 1 base and J gave up 1 base, with 12 bases separating them. The CDR3 is 16 residues long. For the CDR3, the DNA is TGTGCCAGCAGCTTAGTTCATCACGTAGGCACAGATACGCAGTATTTT. It specifies CASSLVHHVGTDTQYF.

Concerning this clone: This sample also contains other DNA sequences that code for the same CDR3. The chain couples TRBV2 to TRBJ2-3, with a possible D match to TRBD2 (6 bases). The CDR3 is made up of 13 amino acids. The germline gives CDR1 SNHLY, CDR2 FYNNEI. Trimming removed 6 bases from V and 2 bases from J, with 9 bases in between. This chain's CDR3 is CASRLAPTDTQYF. CDR3 in DNA: TGTGCCAGCAGACTAGCTCCCACAGATACGCAGTATTTT.

V gene TRBV2 combines with J gene TRBJ2-1; a weak D match, TRBD1 (6 bases). With 7 bases removed from V and 4 bases from J, the gap between germline ends came to 11 bases. From germline, CDR1 is SNHLY and CDR2 FYNNEI. The CDR3 totals 13 residues. The CDR3 DNA is TGTGCCAGCACCAGCACAGGGTACAATGAGCAGTTCTTC. Its translation is CASTSTGYNEQFF. The variable domain in full, with the rest retrieved from reference TRBV2 and TRBJ2-1, is EPEVTQTPSHQVTQMGQEVILRCVPISNHLYFYWYRQILGQKVEFLVSFYNNEISEKSEIFDDQFSVERPDGSNFTLKIRSTKLEDSAMYFCASTSTGYNEQFFGPGTRLTVL.

The V call is TRBV29-1, the J call TRBJ1-6; TRBD1 matches 9 bases. CDR3 length equals 16 residues. CDR1 SQVTM and CDR2 ANQGSEA come from the germline V gene. Trimming took 2 bases from V and 1 from J; bases not matched to a gene: 3. CDR3 residues: CSVEWGQGSYNSPLHF. CDR3 DNA sequence: TGCAGCGTTGAATGGGGACAGGGTTCCTATAATTCACCCCTCCACTTT.

The chain is built from TRBV6-1 and TRBJ1-2, with 10 bases aligning to TRBD1. This CDR3 region has 14 residues. Trimming cost V 5 bases and J 8 bases; bases outside gene matches: 8. Germline V gene data show CDR1 as MNHNS and CDR2 as SASEGT. This chain's CDR3 is CASSPGQGWVGYTF. The CDR3 DNA follows: TGTGCCAGCAGTCCGGGACAGGGGTGGGTCGGCTACACCTTC.

This sequence joins TRBV5-1 and TRBJ2-1; D is perhaps TRBD2 (7 bases). CDR1 is SGHRS, CDR2 YFSETQ, per germline. V dropped 0 bases and J dropped 4 bases, with 20 bases sitting between them. This CDR3 comprises 18 residues. The CDR3 here is CASSLEGGAPWGYNEQFF. Written as DNA, the CDR3 is TGCGCCAGCAGCTTGGAGGGGGGGGCACCCTGGGGGTACAATGAGCAGTTCTTC.